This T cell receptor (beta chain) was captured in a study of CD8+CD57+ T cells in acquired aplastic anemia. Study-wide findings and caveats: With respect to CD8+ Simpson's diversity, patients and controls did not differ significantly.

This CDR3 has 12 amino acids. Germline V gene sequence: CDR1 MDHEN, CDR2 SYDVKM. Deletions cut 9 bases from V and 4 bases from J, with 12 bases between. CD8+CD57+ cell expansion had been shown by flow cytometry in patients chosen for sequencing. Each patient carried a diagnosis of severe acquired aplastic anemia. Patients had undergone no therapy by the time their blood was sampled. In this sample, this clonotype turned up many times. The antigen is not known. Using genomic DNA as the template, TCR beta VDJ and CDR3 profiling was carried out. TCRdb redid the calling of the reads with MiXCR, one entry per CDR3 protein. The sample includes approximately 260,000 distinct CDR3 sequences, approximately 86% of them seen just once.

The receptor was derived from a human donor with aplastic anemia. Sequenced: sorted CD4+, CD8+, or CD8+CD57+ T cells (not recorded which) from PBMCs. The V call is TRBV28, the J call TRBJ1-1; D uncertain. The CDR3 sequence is CASGRVITEAFF. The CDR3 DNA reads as TGTGCCAGTGGGAGGGTAATCACTGAAGCTTTCTTT.